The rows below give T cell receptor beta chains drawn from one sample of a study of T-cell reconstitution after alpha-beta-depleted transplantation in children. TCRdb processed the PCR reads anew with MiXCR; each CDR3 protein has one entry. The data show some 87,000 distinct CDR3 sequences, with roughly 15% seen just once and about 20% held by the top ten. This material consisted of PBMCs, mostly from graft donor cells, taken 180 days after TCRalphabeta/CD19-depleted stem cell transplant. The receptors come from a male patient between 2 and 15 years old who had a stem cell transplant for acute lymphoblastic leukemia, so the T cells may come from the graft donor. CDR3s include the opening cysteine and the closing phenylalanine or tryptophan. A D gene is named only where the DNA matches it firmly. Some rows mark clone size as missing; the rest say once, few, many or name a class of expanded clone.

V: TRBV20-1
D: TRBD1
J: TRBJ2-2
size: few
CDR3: CSAPGQYTGELFF
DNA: TGCAGTGCCCCGGGACAGTACACCGGGGAGCTGTTTTTT

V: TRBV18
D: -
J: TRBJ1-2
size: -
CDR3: CASSPQPRGYYGYTF
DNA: TGTGCCAGCTCACCCCAGCCCAGGGGCTACTATGGCTACACCTTC

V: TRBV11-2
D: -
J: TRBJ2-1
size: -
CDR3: CASSPEIYNEQFF
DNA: TGTGCCAGCAGCCCCGAGATATACAATGAGCAGTTCTTC

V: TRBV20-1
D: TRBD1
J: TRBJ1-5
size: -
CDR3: CSARPYRTGGYSNQPQHF
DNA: TGCAGTGCTAGGCCCTATCGGACAGGGGGCTATAGCAATCAGCCCCAGCATTTT

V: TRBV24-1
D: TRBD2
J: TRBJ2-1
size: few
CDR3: CATSVSSGGIEQFF
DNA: TGTGCCACCAGTGTGTCGAGCGGGGGAATTGAGCAGTTCTTC

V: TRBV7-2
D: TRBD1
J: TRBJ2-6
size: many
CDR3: CASSLGDSSGANVLTF
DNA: TGTGCCAGCAGCTTAGGGGACAGCTCTGGGGCCAACGTCCTGACTTTC

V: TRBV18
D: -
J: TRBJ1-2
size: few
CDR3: CASSPVEGSGYTF
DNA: TGTGCCAGCTCACCAGTTGAGGGGAGCGGCTACACCTTC

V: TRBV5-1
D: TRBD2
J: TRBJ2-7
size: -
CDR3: CASSLRGDGPYEQYF
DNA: TGCGCCAGCAGCTTGCGGGGGGACGGACCCTACGAGCAGTACTTC

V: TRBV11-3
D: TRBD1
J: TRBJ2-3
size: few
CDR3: CASSSGQGGTDTQYF
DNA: TGTGCCAGCAGCTCGGGACAGGGGGGCACAGATACGCAGTATTTT

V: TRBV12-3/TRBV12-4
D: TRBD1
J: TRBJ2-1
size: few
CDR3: CASRGQGTEQFF
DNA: TGTGCCAGCAGGGGACAGGGCACTGAGCAGTTCTTC

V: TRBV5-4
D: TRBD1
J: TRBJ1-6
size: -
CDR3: CASSPNRGLSSPLHF
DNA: TGTGCCAGCAGCCCCAACAGGGGGCTCAGCTCACCCCTCCACTTT

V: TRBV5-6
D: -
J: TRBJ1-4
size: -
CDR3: CASSLGVTNEKLFF
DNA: TGTGCCAGCAGCTTGGGTGTTACTAATGAAAAACTGTTTTTT

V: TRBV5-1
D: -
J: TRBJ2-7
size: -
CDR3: CASSLGASETYEQYF
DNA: TGCGCCAGCAGCCTCGGGGCCAGCGAGACCTACGAGCAGTACTTC

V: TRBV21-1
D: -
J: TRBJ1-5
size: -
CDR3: CASSKSERDTGGDQPQHF
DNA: TGTGCCAGCAGCAAATCGGAACGGGACACCGGCGGGGATCAGCCCCAGCATTTT

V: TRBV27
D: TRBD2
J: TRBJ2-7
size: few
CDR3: CASSPRLAGLYEQYF
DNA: TGTGCCAGCAGTCCTCGACTAGCGGGCCTCTACGAGCAGTACTTC

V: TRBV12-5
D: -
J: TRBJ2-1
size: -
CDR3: CASGLPRNEQFF
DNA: TGTGCTAGTGGTTTGCCAAGGAATGAGCAGTTCTTC